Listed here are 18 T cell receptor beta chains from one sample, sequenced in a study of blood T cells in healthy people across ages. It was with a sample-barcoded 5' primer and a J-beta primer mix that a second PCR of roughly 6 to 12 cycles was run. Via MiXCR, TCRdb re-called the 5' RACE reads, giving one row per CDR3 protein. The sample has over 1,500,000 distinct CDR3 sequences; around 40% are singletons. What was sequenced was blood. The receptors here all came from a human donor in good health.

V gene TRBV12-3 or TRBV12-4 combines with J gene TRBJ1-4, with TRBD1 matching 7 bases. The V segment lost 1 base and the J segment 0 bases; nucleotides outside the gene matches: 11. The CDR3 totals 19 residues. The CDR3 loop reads CASSLDLGTVDTTNEKLFF. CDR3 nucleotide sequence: TGTGCCAGCAGTTTAGATCTCGGGACAGTCGATACAACTAATGAAAAACTGTTTTTT.

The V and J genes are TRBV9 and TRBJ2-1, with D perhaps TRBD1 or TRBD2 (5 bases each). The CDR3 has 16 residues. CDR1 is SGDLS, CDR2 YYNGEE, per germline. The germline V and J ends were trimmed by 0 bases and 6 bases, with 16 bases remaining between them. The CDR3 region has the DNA TGTGCCAGCAGCGTAGGGGGGTGGGAGTCGTTCAATGAGCAGTTCTTC. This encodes CASSVGGWESFNEQFF.

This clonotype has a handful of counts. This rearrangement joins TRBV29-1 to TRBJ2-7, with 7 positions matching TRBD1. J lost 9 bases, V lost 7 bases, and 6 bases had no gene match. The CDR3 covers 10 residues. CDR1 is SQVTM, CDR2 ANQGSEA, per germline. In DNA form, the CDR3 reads TGCAGCGAGCAGGGGGTTGGGCAGTACTTC. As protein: CSEQGVGQYF.

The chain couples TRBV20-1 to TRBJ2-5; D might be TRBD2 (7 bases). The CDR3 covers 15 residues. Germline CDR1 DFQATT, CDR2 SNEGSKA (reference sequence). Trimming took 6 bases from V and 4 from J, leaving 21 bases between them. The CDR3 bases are TGCAGTGCCTCGACTAGCAGGGGTTGGGGAGAGACCCAGTACTTC. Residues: CSASTSRGWGETQYF.

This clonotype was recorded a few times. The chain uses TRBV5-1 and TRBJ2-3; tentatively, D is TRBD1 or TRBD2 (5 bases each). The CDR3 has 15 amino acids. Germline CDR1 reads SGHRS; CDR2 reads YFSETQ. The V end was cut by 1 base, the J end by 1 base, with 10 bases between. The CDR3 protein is CASSLLSGRTDTQYF. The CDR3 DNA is TGCGCCAGCAGCTTGTTGTCGGGGCGCACAGATACGCAGTATTTT.

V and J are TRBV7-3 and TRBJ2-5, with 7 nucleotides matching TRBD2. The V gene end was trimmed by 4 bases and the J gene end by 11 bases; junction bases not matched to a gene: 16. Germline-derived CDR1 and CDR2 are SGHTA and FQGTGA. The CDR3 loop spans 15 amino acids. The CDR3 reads CASSSRGGGPWEQYF. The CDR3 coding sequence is TGTGCCAGCAGCTCCCGCGGGGGAGGACCGTGGGAGCAGTACTTC.

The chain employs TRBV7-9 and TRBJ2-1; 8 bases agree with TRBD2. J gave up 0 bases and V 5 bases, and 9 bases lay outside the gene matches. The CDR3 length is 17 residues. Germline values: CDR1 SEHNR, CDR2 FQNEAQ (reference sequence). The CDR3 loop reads CASSPQRGPSSYNEQFF. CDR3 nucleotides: TGTGCCAGCAGCCCTCAGCGGGGGCCAAGCTCCTACAATGAGCAGTTCTTC.

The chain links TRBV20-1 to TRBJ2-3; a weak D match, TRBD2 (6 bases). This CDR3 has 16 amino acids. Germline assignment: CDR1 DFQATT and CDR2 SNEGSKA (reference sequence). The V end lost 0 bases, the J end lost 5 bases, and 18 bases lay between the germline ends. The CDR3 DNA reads TGCAGTGCTAGAGATTTTCGGGGGTCTGAATTAGATACGCAGTATTTT. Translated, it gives CSARDFRGSELDTQYF.

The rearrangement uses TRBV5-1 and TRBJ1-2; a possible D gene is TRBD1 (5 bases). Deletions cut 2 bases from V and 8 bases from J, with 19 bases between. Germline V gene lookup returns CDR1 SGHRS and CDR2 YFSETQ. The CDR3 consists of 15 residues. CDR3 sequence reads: CASSFPSPGPLGYTF. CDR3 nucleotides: TGCGCCAGCAGCTTTCCCAGTCCAGGGCCGCTAGGCTACACCTTC.

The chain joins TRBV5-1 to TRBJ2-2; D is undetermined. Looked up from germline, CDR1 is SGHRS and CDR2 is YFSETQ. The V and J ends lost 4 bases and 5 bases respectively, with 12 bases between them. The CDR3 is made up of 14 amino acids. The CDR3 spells CASSQNLGTGELFF. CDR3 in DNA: TGCGCCAGCAGCCAAAATCTAGGGACCGGGGAGCTGTTTTTT. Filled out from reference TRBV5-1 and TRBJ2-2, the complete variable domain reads KAGVTQTPRYLIKTRGQQVTLSCSPISGHRSVSWYQQTPGQGLQFLFEYFSETQRNKGNFPGRFSGRQFSNSRSEMNVSTLELGDSALYLCASSQNLGTGELFFGEGSRLTVL.

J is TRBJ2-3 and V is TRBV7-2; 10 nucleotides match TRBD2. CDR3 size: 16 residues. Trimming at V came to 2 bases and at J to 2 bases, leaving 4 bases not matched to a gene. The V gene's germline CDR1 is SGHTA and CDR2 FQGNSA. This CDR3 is CASSLKLAGYTDTQYF. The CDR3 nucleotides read TGTGCCAGCAGCTTAAAACTAGCGGGATACACAGATACGCAGTATTTT.

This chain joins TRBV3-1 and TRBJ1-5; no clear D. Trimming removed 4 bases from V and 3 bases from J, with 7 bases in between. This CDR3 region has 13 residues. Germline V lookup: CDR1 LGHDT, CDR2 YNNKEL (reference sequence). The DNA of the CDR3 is TGTGCCAGCAGCCGAATGGTCAATCAGCCCCAGCATTTT. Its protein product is CASSRMVNQPQHF.

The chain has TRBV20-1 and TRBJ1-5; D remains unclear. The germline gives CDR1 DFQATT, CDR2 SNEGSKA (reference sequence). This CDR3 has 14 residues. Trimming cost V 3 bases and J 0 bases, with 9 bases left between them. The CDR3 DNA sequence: TGCAGTGCTAGGTTTCCGGCTAGCAATCAGCCCCAGCATTTT. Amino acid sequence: CSARFPASNQPQHF.

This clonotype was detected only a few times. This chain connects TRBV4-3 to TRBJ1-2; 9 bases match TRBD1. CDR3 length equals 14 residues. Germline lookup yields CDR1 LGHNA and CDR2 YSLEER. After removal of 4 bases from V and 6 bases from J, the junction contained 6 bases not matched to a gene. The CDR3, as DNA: TGCGCCAGCAGCCCCTCCGGGACAGGGAATGGCTACACCTTC. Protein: CASSPSGTGNGYTF.

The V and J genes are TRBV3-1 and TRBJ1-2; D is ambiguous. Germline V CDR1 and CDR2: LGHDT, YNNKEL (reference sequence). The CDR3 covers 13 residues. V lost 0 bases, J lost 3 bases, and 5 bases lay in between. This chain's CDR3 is CASSQDQYYGYTF. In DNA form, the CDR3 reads TGTGCCAGCAGCCAAGATCAGTACTATGGCTACACCTTC.

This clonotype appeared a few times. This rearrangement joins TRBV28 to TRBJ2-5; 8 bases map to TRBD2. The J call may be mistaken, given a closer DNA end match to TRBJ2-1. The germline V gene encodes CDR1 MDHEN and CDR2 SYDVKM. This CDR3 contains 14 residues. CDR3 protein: CASSLIAGRETQFF. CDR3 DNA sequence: TGTGCCAGCAGTTTAATAGCGGGGAGAGAGACCCAGTTCTTC.

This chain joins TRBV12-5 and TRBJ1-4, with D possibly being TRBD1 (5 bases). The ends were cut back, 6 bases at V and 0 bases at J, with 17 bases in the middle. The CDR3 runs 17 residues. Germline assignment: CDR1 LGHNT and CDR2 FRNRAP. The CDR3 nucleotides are TGTGCTAGTGGGTACACAGGTGGGGCCGCAACTAATGAAAAACTGTTTTTT. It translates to CASGYTGGAATNEKLFF.

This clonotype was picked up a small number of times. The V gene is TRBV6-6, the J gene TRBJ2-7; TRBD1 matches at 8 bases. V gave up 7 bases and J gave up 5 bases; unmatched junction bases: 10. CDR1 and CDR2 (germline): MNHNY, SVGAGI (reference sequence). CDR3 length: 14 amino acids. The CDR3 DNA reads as TGTGCCAGCACCTCCCGGGCAGGGGGCGACGAGCAGTACTTC. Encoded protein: CASTSRAGGDEQYF.